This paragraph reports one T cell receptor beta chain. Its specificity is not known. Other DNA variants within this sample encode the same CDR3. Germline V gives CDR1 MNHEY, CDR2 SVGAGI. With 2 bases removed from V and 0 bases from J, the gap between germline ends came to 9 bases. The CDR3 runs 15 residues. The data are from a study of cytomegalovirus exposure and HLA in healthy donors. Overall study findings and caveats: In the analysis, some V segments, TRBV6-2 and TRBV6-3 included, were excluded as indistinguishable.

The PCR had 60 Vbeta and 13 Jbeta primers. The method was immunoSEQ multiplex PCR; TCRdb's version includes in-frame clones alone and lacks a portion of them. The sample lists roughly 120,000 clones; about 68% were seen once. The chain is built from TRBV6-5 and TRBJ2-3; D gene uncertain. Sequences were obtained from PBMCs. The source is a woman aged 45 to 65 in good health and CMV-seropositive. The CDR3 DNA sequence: TGTGCCAGCAGTTACGGTGGGCCAAGCACAGATACGCAGTATTTT. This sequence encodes CASSYGGPSTDTQYF.